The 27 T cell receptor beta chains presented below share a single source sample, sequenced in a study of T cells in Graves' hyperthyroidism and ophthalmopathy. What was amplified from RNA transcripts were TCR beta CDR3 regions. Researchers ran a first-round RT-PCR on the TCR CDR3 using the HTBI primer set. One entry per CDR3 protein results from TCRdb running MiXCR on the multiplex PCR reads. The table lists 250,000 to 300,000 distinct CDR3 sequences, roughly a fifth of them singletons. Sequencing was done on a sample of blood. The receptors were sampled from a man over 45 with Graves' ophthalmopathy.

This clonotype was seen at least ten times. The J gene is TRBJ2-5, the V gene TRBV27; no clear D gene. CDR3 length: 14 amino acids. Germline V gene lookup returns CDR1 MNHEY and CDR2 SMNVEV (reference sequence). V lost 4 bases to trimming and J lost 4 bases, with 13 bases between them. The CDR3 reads CASSSVGYGETQYF. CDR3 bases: TGTGCCAGCAGTTCCGTGGGGTACGGAGAGACCCAGTACTTC.

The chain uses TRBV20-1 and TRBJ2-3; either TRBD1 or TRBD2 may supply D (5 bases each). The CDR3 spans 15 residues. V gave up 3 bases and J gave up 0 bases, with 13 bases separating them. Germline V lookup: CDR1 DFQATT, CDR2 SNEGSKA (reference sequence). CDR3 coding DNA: TGCAGTGCTAGGGGGGTAGGGTTTAGCACAGATACGCAGTATTTT. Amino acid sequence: CSARGVGFSTDTQYF.

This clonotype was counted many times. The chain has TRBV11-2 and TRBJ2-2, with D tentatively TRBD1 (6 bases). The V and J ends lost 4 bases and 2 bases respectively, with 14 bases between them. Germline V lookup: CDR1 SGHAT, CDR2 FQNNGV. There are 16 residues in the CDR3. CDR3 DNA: TGTGCCAGCAGCTCCGGACAGTTCATCAACACCGGGGAGCTGTTTTTT. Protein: CASSSGQFINTGELFF. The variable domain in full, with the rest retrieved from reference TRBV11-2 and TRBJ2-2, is EAGVAQSPRYKIIEKRQSVAFWCNPISGHATLYWYQQILGQGPKLLIQFQNNGVVDDSQLPKDRFSAERLKGVDSTLKIQPAKLEDSAVYLCASSSGQFINTGELFFGEGSRLTVL.

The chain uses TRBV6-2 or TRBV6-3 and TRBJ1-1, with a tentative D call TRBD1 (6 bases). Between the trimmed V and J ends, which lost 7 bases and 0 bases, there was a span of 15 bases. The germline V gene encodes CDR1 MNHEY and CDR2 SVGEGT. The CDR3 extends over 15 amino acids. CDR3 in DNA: TGTGCCAGCATCCCGCGGGGGCAGTTGAACACTGAAGCTTTCTTT. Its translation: CASIPRGQLNTEAFF.

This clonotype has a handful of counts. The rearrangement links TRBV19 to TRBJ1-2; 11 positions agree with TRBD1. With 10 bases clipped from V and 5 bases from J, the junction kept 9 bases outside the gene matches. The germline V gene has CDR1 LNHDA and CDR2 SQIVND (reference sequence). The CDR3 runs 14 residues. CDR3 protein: CATQTGTGGYGYTF. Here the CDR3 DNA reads TGTGCCACTCAGACCGGGACAGGGGGTTATGGCTACACCTTC.

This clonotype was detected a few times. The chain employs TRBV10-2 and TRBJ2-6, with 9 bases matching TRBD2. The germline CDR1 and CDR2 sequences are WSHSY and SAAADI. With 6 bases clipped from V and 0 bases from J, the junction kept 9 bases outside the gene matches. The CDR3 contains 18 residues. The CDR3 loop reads CASRAGGQLVSGANVLTF. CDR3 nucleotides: TGCGCCAGCAGAGCGGGGGGACAGCTTGTCTCTGGGGCCAACGTCCTGACTTTC.

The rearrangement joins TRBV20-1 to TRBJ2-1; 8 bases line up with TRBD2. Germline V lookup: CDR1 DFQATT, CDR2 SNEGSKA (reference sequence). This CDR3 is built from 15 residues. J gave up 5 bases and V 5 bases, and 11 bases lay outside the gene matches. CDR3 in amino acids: CSAHPTGGPHNEQFF. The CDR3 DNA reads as TGCAGTGCTCATCCCACGGGAGGGCCCCACAATGAGCAGTTCTTC.

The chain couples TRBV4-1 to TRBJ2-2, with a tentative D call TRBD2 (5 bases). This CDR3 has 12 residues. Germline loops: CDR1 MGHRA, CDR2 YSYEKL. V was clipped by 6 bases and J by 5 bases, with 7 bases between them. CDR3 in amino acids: CASRGGTGELFF. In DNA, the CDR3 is TGCGCCAGCAGAGGCGGGACCGGGGAGCTGTTTTTT.

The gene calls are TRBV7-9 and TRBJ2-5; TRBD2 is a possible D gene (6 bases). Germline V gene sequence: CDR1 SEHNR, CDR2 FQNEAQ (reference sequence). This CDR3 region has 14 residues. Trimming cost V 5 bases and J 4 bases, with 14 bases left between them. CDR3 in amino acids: CASSPHGGGETQYF. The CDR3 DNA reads TGTGCCAGCAGCCCCCACGGGGGAGGAGAGACCCAGTACTTC.

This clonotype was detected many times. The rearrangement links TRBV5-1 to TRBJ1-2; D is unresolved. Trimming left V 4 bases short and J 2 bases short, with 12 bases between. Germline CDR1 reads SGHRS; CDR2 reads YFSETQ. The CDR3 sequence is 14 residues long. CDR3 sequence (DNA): TGCGCCAGCAGCAGTGGTCTGGTAAACTATGGCTACACCTTC. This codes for CASSSGLVNYGYTF.

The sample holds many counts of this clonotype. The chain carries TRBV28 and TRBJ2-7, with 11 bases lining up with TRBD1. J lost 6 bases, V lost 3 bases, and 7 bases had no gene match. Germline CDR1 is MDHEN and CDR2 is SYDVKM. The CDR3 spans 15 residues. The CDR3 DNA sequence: TGTGCCAGCAGTTTCTCCGGGACAGGGGGTTTCGAGCAGTACTTC. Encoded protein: CASSFSGTGGFEQYF.

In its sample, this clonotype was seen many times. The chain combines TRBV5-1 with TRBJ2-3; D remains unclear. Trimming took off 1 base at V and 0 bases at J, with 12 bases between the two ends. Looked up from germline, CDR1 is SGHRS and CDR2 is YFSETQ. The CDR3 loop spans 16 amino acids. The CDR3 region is CASSLRGLSSTDTQYF. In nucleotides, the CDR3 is TGCGCCAGCAGCTTGCGTGGGCTTTCTAGCACAGATACGCAGTATTTT. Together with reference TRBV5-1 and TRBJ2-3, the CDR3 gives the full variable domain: KAGVTQTPRYLIKTRGQQVTLSCSPISGHRSVSWYQQTPGQGLQFLFEYFSETQRNKGNFPGRFSGRQFSNSRSEMNVSTLELGDSALYLCASSLRGLSSTDTQYFGPGTRLTVL.

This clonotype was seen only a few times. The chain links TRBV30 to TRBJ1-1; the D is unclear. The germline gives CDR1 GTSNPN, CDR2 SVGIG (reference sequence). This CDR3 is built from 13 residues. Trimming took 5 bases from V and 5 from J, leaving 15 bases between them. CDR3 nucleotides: TGTGCCTGGCTGCGCGGGGAAGGGACTGAAGCTTTCTTT. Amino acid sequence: CAWLRGEGTEAFF.

In nucleotides, the CDR3 is TGTGCCAGCAGCTTCCGGACGGGAGAAAAACTGTTTTTT. It translates to CASSFRTGEKLFF. This rearrangement joins TRBV3-1 to TRBJ1-4; no definite D call. Germline loops: CDR1 LGHDT, CDR2 YNNKEL (reference sequence). The CDR3 runs to 13 residues. Trimming left V 5 bases short and J 8 bases short, with 12 bases between.

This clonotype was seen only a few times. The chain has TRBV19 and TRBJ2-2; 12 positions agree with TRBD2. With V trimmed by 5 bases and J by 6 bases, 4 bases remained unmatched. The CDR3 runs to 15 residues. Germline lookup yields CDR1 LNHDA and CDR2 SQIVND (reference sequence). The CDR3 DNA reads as TGTGCCAGTAGTGCATGGACTAGCGGGGCCGGGGAGCTGTTTTTT. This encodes CASSAWTSGAGELFF.

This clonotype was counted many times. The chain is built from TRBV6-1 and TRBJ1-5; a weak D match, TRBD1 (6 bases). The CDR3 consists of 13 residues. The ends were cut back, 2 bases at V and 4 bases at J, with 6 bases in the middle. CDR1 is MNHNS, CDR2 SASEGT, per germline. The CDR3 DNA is TGTGCCAGCAGTGAAACAGGGAATCAGCCCCAGCATTTT. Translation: CASSETGNQPQHF.

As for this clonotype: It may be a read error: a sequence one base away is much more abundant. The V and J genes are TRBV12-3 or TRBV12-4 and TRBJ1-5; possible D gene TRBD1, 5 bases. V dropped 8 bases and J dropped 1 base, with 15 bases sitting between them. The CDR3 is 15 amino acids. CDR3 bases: TGTGCCAGCGGCACCGCTTGGGACAGCAATCAGCCCCAGCATTTT. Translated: CASGTAWDSNQPQHF.

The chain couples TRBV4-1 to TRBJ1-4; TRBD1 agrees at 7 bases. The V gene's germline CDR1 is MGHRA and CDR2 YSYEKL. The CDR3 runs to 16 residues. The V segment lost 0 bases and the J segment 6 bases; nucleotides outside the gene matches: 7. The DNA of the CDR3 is TGCGCCAGCAGCCAAGATGATAGGACAGGAGATGAAAAACTGTTTTTT. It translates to CASSQDDRTGDEKLFF.

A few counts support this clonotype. The CDR3 DNA follows: TGCAGCGCCCGGACAGGGGGAGAGAACACCGGGGAGCTGTTTTTT. Residues: CSARTGGENTGELFF. This sequence joins TRBV29-1 and TRBJ2-2; 10 positions match TRBD1. The CDR3 totals 15 residues. Per the germline V gene, CDR1 is SQVTM and CDR2 is ANQGSEA. J lost 1 base, V lost 7 bases, and 6 bases had no gene match.

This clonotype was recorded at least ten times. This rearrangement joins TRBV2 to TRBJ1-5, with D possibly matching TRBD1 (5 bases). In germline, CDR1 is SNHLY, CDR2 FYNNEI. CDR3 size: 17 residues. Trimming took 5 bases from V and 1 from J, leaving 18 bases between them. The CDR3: CASSSERNRRSNQPQHF. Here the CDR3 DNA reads TGTGCCAGCAGTTCCGAACGAAACAGGAGGAGCAATCAGCCCCAGCATTTT.

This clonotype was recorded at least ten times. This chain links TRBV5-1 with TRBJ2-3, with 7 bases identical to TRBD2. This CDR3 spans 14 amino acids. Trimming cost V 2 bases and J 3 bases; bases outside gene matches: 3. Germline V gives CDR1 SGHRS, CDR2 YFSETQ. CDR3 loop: CASSLGRETDTQYF. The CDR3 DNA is TGCGCCAGCAGCTTAGGGAGGGAGACAGATACGCAGTATTTT. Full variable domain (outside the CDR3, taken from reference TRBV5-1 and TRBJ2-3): KAGVTQTPRYLIKTRGQQVTLSCSPISGHRSVSWYQQTPGQGLQFLFEYFSETQRNKGNFPGRFSGRQFSNSRSEMNVSTLELGDSALYLCASSLGRETDTQYFGPGTRLTVL.

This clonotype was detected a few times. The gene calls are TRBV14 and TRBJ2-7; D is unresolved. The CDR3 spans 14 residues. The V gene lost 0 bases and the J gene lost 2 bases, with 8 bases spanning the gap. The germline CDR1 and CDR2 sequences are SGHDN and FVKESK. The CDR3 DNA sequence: TGTGCCAGCAGCCAAGATGTGGTTCCCTACGAGCAGTACTTC. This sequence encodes CASSQDVVPYEQYF. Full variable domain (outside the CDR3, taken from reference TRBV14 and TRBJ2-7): EAGVTQFPSHSVIEKGQTVTLRCDPISGHDNLYWYRRVMGKEIKFLLHFVKESKQDESGMPNNRFLAERTGGTYSTLKVQPAELEDSGVYFCASSQDVVPYEQYFGPGTRLTVT.

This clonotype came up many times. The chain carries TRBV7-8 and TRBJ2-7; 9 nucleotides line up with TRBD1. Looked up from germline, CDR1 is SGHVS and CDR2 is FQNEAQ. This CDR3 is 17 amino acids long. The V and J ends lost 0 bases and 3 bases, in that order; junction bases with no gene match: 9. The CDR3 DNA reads TGTGCCAGCAGCTTAGCGGGACAGGGTAGCTACTACTACGAGCAGTACTTC. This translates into CASSLAGQGSYYYEQYF.

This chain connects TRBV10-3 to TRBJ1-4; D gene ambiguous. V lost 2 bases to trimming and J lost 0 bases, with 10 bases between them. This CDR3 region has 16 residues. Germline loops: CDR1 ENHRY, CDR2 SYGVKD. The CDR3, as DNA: TGTGCCATCAGTGAGGGCGCCCCTACAACTAATGAAAAACTGTTTTTT. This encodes CAISEGAPTTNEKLFF.

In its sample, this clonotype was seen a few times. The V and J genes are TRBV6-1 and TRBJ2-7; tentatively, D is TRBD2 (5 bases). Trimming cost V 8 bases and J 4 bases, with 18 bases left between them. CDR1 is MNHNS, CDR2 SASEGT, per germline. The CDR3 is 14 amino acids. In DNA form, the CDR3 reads TGTGCCAGCTCAAGCCGGGGTCCCGGATACGAGCAGTACTTC. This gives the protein CASSSRGPGYEQYF.

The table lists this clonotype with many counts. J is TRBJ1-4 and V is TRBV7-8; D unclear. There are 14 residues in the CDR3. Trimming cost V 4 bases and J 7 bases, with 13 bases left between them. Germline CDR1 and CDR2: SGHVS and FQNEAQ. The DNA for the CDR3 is TGTGCCAGCAGCTGGGAGGGTGGAGCTGAAAAACTGTTTTTT. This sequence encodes CASSWEGGAEKLFF.

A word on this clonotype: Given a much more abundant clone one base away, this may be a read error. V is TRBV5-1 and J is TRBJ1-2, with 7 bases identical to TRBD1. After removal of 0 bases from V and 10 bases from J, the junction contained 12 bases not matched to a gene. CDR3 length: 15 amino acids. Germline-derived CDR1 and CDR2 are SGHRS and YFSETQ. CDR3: CASSLESAAGGVYTF. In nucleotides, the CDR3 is TGCGCCAGCAGCTTGGAGTCCGCGGCAGGGGGAGTCTACACCTTC.